This TCR beta chain appears in the sequencing data of a study of blood T cells in healthy people across ages. This clonotype was observed a handful of times. The germline V and J ends were trimmed by 4 bases and 4 bases, with 13 bases remaining between them. This CDR3 comprises 14 residues. Germline CDR1 SGHTA, CDR2 FQGNSA. Peripheral blood samples of roughly 9.9 milliliters were drawn from each donor. A second PCR of roughly 7 to 11 cycles used a sample-barcoded 5' primer and a J-beta primer mix. TCRdb passed the 5' RACE reads through MiXCR, listing each CDR3 protein once. In the table there are under 2,000,000 distinct CDR3 sequences, approximately 50% of which are singletons.

The rearrangement links TRBV7-2 to TRBJ1-2, with D uncertain. The TCR originated in a woman aged 40 to 49 in good health. Sequenced sample: blood. CDR3 DNA: TGTGCCAGCAGCTACCCCTGGGAGGGCTATGGCTACACCTTC. Translating it yields CASSYPWEGYGYTF.